This TCR beta chain was sequenced during a study of blood T cells in healthy people across ages. Combining a sample-barcoded 5' primer with a J-beta primer mix, a second PCR ran for roughly 7 to 12 cycles. TCRdb passed the 5' RACE reads through MiXCR, listing each CDR3 protein once. The sample carries around 1.5 million distinct CDR3 sequences, approximately 40% recorded once. V gave up 4 bases and J gave up 4 bases; unmatched junction bases: 8. Germline CDR1 SGHRS, CDR2 YFSETQ. This CDR3 is built from 15 residues. Extraction yielded at least 6 micrograms of total RNA per sample. Material: blood. This chain uses TRBV5-1 with TRBJ2-1; 7 bases align to TRBD1. The clonotype comes from a woman aged 18-30 years in good health. The CDR3 nucleotides read TGCGCCAGCAGCACCCAGACAGGGCAGTACAATGAGCAGTTCTTC. This encodes CASSTQTGQYNEQFF.